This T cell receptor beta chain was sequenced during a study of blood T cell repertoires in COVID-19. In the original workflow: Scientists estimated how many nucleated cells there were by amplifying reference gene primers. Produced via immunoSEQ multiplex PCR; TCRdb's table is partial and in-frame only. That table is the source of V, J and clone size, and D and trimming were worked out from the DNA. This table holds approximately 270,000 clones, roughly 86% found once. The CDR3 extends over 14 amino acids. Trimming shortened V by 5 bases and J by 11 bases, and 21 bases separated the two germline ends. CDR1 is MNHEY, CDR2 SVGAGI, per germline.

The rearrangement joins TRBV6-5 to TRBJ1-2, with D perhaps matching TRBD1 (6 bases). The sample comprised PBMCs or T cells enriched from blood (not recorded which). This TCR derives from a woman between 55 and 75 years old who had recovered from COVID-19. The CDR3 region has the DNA TGTGCCAGCAGTACCCACGACAGGAGGCCGATTTACACCTTC. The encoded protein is CASSTHDRRPIYTF.